One T cell receptor (beta chain) is described in this entry. Its antigen is currently unknown. V shed 6 bases and J shed 4 bases, with 6 bases lying between them. The germline CDR1 and CDR2 sequences are DFQATT and SNEGSKA (reference sequence). There are 10 residues in the CDR3. PCR was performed a second time for about 6 to 11 cycles using a sample-barcoded 5' primer and a J-beta primer mix. TCRdb itself ran the 5' RACE reads through MiXCR, one entry per CDR3 protein. Altogether 780,000 or so distinct CDR3 sequences are present, 25% being singletons, with the ten largest covering under 4.5%. Samples each yielded at least 6 micrograms of total RNA. This sample is part of a study of blood T cells in healthy people across ages. Study outcomes and limitations: PBMCs were not sorted, which prevented a conclusive comparison of naive versus antigen-experienced cells.

These data are also associated with another study on T cells of mothers and their children. That study reports: During the second PCR, the M1S primer introduced sample barcodes along with 2-4 random nucleotides.

Material for sequencing was blood. This chain links TRBV20-1 with TRBJ1-1; D ambiguous. This TCR was sampled from a boy younger than 18 in good health. CDR3 DNA: TGCAGTGCGGAGCGCACTGAAGCTTTCTTT. Protein product: CSAERTEAFF.